Presented here are 20 T cell receptor beta chains from one specimen sequenced in a study of cytomegalovirus exposure and HLA in healthy donors. PCR amplification relied on 60 Vbeta primers (plus 13 Jbeta primers). Only in-frame clones appear in the TCRdb table, and some are missing; sequencing was by immunoSEQ multiplex PCR. The sample holds around 160,000 clones, roughly four fifths seen once. Sequencing was performed on PBMCs. The receptor set was obtained from a middle-aged woman in good health and CMV-seronegative.

The gene calls are TRBV2 and TRBJ2-5; 10 bases align to TRBD1. Trimming at V came to 11 bases and at J to 4 bases, leaving 4 bases not matched to a gene. This CDR3 is 12 amino acids long. Per the germline V gene, CDR1 is SNHLY and CDR2 is FYNNEI. The CDR3 spells CAGGQGGETQYF. The CDR3 DNA sequence: TGTGCCGGCGGACAGGGGGGAGAGACCCAGTACTTC.

The rearrangement joins TRBV5-1 to TRBJ1-4; TRBD1 aligns across 8 bases. The germline V gene encodes CDR1 SGHRS and CDR2 YFSETQ. CDR3 length equals 14 residues. V dropped 2 bases and J dropped 4; count of bases not matched to a gene: 1. In nucleotides, the CDR3 is TGCGCCAGCAGCTTACAGGGGGGTAATGAAAAACTGTTTTTT. It is translated as CASSLQGGNEKLFF.

This clone was seen once. The chain uses TRBV5-6 and TRBJ2-7; 8 bases agree with TRBD1. Trimming at V came to 0 bases and at J to 4 bases, leaving 12 bases not matched to a gene. Germline lookup yields CDR1 SGHDT and CDR2 YYEEEE. There are 17 residues in the CDR3. The CDR3 is CASSLDSRTGQIYEQYF. The CDR3 nucleotides read TGTGCCAGCAGCTTGGACTCCCGGACAGGGCAAATTTACGAGCAGTACTTC.

The gene calls are TRBV9 and TRBJ1-5, with D unclear. Germline V gene data show CDR1 as SGDLS and CDR2 as YYNGEE. The germline V and J ends were trimmed by 3 bases and 4 bases, with 11 bases remaining between them. CDR3 length: 14 residues. The CDR3: CASSGPAANQPQHF. CDR3 nucleotides: TGTGCCAGCAGCGGACCTGCGGCGAATCAGCCCCAGCATTTT. Full variable domain (rest looked up from reference TRBV9 and TRBJ1-5): DSGVTQTPKHLITATGQRVTLRCSPRSGDLSVYWYQQSLDQGLQFLIQYYNGEERAKGNILERFSAQQFPDLHSELNLSSLELGDSALYFCASSGPAANQPQHFGDGTRLSIL.

This clone was seen only once. The CDR3: CASSFPGDGYTF. CDR3 in DNA: TGTGCCAGCAGCTTCCCAGGGGATGGCTACACCTTC. The chain is built from TRBV5-4 and TRBJ1-2; TRBD1 might be the D (6 bases). This CDR3 is built from 12 residues. CDR1 is SGHNT, CDR2 YYREEE, per germline (reference sequence). Trimming took 2 bases from V and 6 from J, leaving 8 bases between them. The full variable domain, in which reference TRBV5-4 and TRBJ1-2 provide the parts outside the CDR3, is ETGVTQSPTHLIKTRGQQVTLRCSSQSGHNTVSWYQQALGQGPQFIFQYYREEENGRGNFPPRFSGLQFPNYSSELNVNALELDDSALYLCASSFPGDGYTFGSGTRLTVV.

This clone was counted a few times. The rearrangement joins TRBV5-1 to TRBJ2-3; D remains unclear. V was shortened by 3 bases and J by 6 bases, with 17 bases between the two germline ends. The CDR3 loop spans 15 amino acids. Per the germline V gene, CDR1 is SGHRS and CDR2 is YFSETQ. The CDR3 region has the DNA TGCGCCAGCAGCTCGCATGCTGGTGAGGCCGATACGCAGTATTTT. Translated, it gives CASSSHAGEADTQYF.

The rearrangement links TRBV6-5 to TRBJ1-5; possible D gene TRBD1, 5 bases. This CDR3 is built from 14 residues. Germline loops: CDR1 MNHEY, CDR2 SVGAGI. V was cut by 2 bases and J by 6 bases, with 11 bases left in between. CDR3 in DNA: TGTGCCAGCAGTTACAAGGGGCAAGGTCAGCCCCAGCATTTT. Translating it yields CASSYKGQGQPQHF.

This clone was recorded a few times. The CDR3 reads CASSPRQGGGNEQFF. The CDR3 region has the DNA TGTGCCAGCAGCCCCCGACAGGGGGGTGGAAATGAGCAGTTCTTC. The rearrangement uses TRBV7-3 and TRBJ2-1; 9 bases match TRBD1. The V gene's germline CDR1 is SGHTA and CDR2 FQGTGA. The CDR3 runs to 15 residues. V was clipped by 5 bases and J by 7 bases; unmatched bases: 9.

The chain couples TRBV7-6 to TRBJ2-7; TRBD1 agrees at 7 bases. CDR3 length equals 18 residues. Trimming took 0 bases from V and 0 from J; bases not matched to a gene: 11. Per the germline V gene, CDR1 is SGHVS and CDR2 is FNYEAQ. CDR3 DNA sequence: TGTGCCAGCAGCTTAGCTTCAGGGGGTCCCCGAAGCTCCTACGAGCAGTACTTC. It encodes CASSLASGGPRSSYEQYF. Based on the CDR3 plus reference TRBV7-6 and TRBJ2-7, the full variable domain is GAGVSQSPRYKVTKRGQDVALRCDPISGHVSLYWYRQALGQGPEFLTYFNYEAQQDKSGLPNDRFSAERPEGSISTLTIQRTEQRDSAMYRCASSLASGGPRSSYEQYFGPGTRLTVT.

CDR3 residues: CASNDGRIQETQYF. DNA for the CDR3: TGTGCCAGTAACGACGGGAGGATCCAAGAGACCCAGTACTTC. The chain carries TRBV19 and TRBJ2-5, with 7 bases that match TRBD2. Trimming removed 7 bases from V and 1 base from J; junction bases left unmatched: 6. Germline V gene lookup returns CDR1 LNHDA and CDR2 SQIVND (reference sequence). CDR3 length: 14 amino acids. The full variable domain, rest sourced from reference TRBV19 and TRBJ2-5, is DGGITQSPKYLFRKEGQNVTLSCEQNLNHDAMYWYRQDPGQGLRLIYYSQIVNDFQKGDIAEGYSVSREKKESFPLTVTSAQKNPTAFYLCASNDGRIQETQYFGPGTRLLVL.

The chain uses TRBV10-2 and TRBJ2-7; 9 nucleotides align to TRBD2. CDR3 length: 12 amino acids. CDR1 WSHSY and CDR2 SAAADI come from the germline V gene. The ends lost 7 bases at V and 6 bases at J; junction bases unmatched: 4. CDR3: CASISSGSEQYF. CDR3 nucleotides: TGCGCCAGCATCAGTAGCGGGAGCGAGCAGTACTTC.

The rearrangement uses TRBV7-9 and TRBJ1-4; 7 bases are shared with TRBD1. With V trimmed by 5 bases and J by 2 bases, 5 bases remained unmatched. This CDR3 region has 15 residues. Germline CDR1 and CDR2: SEHNR and FQNEAQ (reference sequence). The DNA for the CDR3 is TGTGCCAGCAGCATACAGACAGGGACTAATGAAAAACTGTTTTTT. Translated: CASSIQTGTNEKLFF.

The gene calls are TRBV6-5 and TRBJ2-5; tentative D call: TRBD2 (5 bases). The CDR3 has 15 residues. Deletions cut 6 bases from V and 5 bases from J, with 19 bases between. Germline assignment: CDR1 MNHEY and CDR2 SVGAGI. Here the CDR3 reads CASSYTERRRETQYF. CDR3 coding DNA: TGTGCCAGCAGCTACACGGAAAGGAGGAGGGAGACCCAGTACTTC.

The chain joins TRBV15 to TRBJ2-5; 7 positions agree with TRBD2. Trimming cost V 1 base and J 5 bases; bases outside gene matches: 13. In germline, CDR1 is LNHNV, CDR2 YYDKDF (reference sequence). CDR3 length: 17 amino acids. This CDR3 is CATSRVGRGATGETQYF. The CDR3 DNA follows: TGTGCCACCAGCAGAGTAGGGAGGGGCGCGACGGGTGAGACCCAGTACTTC. The variable domain in full, with the rest retrieved from reference TRBV15 and TRBJ2-5, is DAMVIQNPRYQVTQFGKPVTLSCSQTLNHNVMYWYQQKSSQAPKLLFHYYDKDFNNEADTPDNFQSRRPNTSFCFLDIRSPGLGDTAMYLCATSRVGRGATGETQYFGPGTRLLVL.

The chain recombines TRBV25-1 with TRBJ1-2; D gene ambiguous. Trimming stripped 7 bases from V and 7 bases from J, with 16 bases between. Looked up from germline, CDR1 is MGHDK and CDR2 is SYGVNS. CDR3 length: 13 residues. The CDR3 DNA is TGTGCCAGCATCGGAACGTGGAGTAGTGGCTACACCTTC. Protein product: CASIGTWSSGYTF.

Remarks on this clone: The identical CDR3 is also encoded by other nucleotide sequences in the sample. V is TRBV5-1 and J is TRBJ1-1; 8 nucleotides agree with TRBD1. The CDR3 is made up of 14 amino acids. The germline CDR1 and CDR2 sequences are SGHRS and YFSETQ. V was pared by 4 bases and J by 1 base, with 3 bases of the junction left unmatched. As DNA, the CDR3 is TGCGCCAGCAGCCCACAGGGGGGGAACACTGAAGCTTTCTTT. Protein: CASSPQGGNTEAFF.

This clone came up once. The rearrangement uses TRBV30 and TRBJ1-2; 7 nucleotides match TRBD1. CDR3 size: 18 residues. CDR1 GTSNPN and CDR2 SVGIG come from the germline V gene (reference sequence). With V trimmed by 2 bases and J by 2 bases, 17 bases remained unmatched. The CDR3 sequence: CAWSFSLLPGQQNYGYTF. CDR3 nucleotides: TGTGCCTGGAGTTTTTCTCTACTACCGGGACAGCAGAACTATGGCTACACCTTC.

V usage is TRBV19 and J usage is TRBJ2-3; weak D call: TRBD2 (6 bases). From germline, CDR1 is LNHDA and CDR2 SQIVND (reference sequence). Trimming took off 0 bases at V and 4 bases at J, with 17 bases between the two ends. There are 17 residues in the CDR3. The CDR3: CASSIDNMAPSADTQYF. CDR3 DNA sequence: TGTGCCAGTAGTATAGATAATATGGCTCCTAGCGCAGATACGCAGTATTTT.

Only one count was recorded for this clone. The rearrangement uses TRBV5-1 and TRBJ2-1; D may be TRBD1 (5 bases). CDR3 length equals 15 residues. The ends were cut back, 4 bases at V and 1 base at J, with 12 bases in the middle. Germline-derived CDR1 and CDR2 are SGHRS and YFSETQ. The CDR3 spells CASSDQGPSYNEQFF. For the CDR3, the DNA is TGCGCCAGCAGCGACCAGGGCCCTTCCTACAATGAGCAGTTCTTC.

J is TRBJ2-3 and V is TRBV11-2, with a weak D call TRBD2 (5 bases). The ends were cut back, 1 base at V and 2 bases at J, with 10 bases in the middle. Germline-derived CDR1 and CDR2 are SGHAT and FQNNGV. The CDR3 covers 15 residues. CDR3 region: CASSLGRGDTDTQYF. The CDR3 nucleotides read TGTGCCAGCAGCTTAGGACGGGGTGACACAGATACGCAGTATTTT.